This T cell receptor beta chain derives from a study of T cells in Graves' hyperthyroidism and ophthalmopathy. CDR1 and CDR2 from the germline V gene are SEHNR and FQNEAQ (reference sequence). The V end was cut by 5 bases, the J end by 2 bases, with 9 bases between. The CDR3 extends over 14 amino acids. Amplification of TCR beta CDR3 regions used RNA as the template. First-round RT-PCR of the TCR CDR3 relied on the HTBI primer set. TCRdb re-called the multiplex PCR reads through MiXCR, storing one row per CDR3 protein. The table has 550,000 to 600,000 distinct CDR3 sequences, roughly 17% seen once; the top ten hold around 18%.

The chain carries TRBV7-9 and TRBJ1-4; D not certain. Sequencing input: blood. This TCR derives from a woman under 30 with Graves' hyperthyroidism. The DNA of the CDR3 is TGTGCCAGCAGCCGAGGGCATACTAATGAAAAACTGTTTTTT. Translated: CASSRGHTNEKLFF.